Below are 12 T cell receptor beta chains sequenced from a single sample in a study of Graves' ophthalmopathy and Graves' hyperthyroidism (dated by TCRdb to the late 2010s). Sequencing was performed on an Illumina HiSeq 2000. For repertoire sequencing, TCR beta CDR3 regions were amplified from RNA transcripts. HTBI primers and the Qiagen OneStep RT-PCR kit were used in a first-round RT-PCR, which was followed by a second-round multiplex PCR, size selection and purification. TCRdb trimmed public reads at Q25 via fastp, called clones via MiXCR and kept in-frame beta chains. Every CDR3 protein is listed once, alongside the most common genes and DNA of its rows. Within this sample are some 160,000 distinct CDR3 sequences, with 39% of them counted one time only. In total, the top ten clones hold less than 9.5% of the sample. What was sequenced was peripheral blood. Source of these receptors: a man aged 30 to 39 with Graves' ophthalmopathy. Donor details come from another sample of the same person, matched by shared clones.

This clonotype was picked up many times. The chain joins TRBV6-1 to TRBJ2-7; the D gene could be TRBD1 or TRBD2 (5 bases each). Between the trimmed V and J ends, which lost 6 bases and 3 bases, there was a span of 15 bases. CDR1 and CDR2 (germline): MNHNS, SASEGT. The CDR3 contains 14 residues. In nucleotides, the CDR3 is TGTGCCAGCAGAGACACCGGGGCCCTCTACGAGCAGTACTTC. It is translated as CASRDTGALYEQYF.

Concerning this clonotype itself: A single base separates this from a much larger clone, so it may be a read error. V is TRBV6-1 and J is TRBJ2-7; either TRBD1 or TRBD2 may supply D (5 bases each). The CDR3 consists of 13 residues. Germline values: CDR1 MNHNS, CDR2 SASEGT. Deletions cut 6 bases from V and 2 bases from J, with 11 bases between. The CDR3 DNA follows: TGTGCCAGCAGCCGGGACGGAACCTACGAGCAGTACTTC. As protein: CASSRDGTYEQYF.

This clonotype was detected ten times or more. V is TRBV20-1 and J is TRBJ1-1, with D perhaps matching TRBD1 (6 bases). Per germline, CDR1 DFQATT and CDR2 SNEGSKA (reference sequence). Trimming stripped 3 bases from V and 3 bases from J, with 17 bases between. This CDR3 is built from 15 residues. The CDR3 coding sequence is TGCAGTGCTAGCTCGCCTGCAGGGGCGGACACTGAAGCTTTCTTT. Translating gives CSASSPAGADTEAFF.

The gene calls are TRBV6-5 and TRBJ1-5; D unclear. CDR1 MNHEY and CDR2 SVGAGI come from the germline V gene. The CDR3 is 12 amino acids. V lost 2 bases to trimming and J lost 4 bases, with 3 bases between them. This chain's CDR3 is CASSYGNQPQHF. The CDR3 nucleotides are TGTGCCAGCAGTTACGGAAATCAGCCCCAGCATTTT.

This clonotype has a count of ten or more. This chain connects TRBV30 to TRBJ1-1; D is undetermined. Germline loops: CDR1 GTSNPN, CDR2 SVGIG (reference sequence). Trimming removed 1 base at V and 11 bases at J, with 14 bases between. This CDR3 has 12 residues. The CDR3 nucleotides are TGTGCCTGGAGTGGAACTGCTCGAGGGGCTTTCTTT. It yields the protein CAWSGTARGAFF.

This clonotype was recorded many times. The DNA for the CDR3 is TGTGCCAGCAGTTTTGAACACCTGAACACTGAAGCTTTCTTT. It codes for CASSFEHLNTEAFF. The chain joins TRBV28 to TRBJ1-1; unclear D gene. Germline CDR1 reads MDHEN; CDR2 reads SYDVKM. V was trimmed by 3 bases and J by 0 bases, leaving 8 bases between them. This CDR3 spans 14 amino acids.

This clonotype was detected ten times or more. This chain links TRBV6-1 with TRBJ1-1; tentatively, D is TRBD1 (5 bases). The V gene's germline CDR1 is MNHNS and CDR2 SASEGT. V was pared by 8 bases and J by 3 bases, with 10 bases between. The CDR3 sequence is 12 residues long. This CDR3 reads CASGQGDTEAFF. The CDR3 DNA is TGTGCCAGCGGCCAGGGAGACACTGAAGCTTTCTTT.

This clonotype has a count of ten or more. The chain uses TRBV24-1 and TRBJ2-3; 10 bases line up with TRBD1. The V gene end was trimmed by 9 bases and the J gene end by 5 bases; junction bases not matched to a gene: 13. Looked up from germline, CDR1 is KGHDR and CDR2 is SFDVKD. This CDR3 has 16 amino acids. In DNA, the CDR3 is TGTGCCACCGGGAGTTGGACAGGGGGTCCACAAGATACGCAGTATTTT. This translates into CATGSWTGGPQDTQYF.

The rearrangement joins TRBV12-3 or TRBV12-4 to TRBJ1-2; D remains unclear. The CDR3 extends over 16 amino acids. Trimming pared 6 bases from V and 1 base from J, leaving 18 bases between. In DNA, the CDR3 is TGTGCCAGCAGCTCGTCCGGGCCCATGCTTAACTATGGCTACACCTTC. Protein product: CASSSSGPMLNYGYTF.

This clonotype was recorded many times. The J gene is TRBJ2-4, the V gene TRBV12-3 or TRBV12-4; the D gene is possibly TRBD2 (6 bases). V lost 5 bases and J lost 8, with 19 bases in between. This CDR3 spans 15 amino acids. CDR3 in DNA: TGTGCCAGCAGTGCCCAGGGACTGCCAGGAGACATTCAGTACTTC. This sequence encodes CASSAQGLPGDIQYF.

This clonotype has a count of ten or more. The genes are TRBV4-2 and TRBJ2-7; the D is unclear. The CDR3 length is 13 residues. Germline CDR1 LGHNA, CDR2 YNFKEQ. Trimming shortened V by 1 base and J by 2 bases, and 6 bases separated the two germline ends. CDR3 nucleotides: TGTGCCAGCAGCCAAGCGGAAGCCTACGAGCAGTACTTC. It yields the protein CASSQAEAYEQYF.

For the CDR3, the DNA is TGTGCCTGGAGAGGTTTAGGGACCTACGAGCAGTACTTC. Protein product: CAWRGLGTYEQYF. This chain connects TRBV30 to TRBJ2-7; D is undetermined. There are 13 residues in the CDR3. V was cut by 3 bases and J by 2 bases, with 11 bases left in between. Germline V gene data show CDR1 as GTSNPN and CDR2 as SVGIG (reference sequence). The whole variable domain, remainder taken from reference TRBV30 and TRBJ2-7, is SQTIHQWPATLVQPVGSPLSLECTVEGTSNPNLYWYRQAAGRGLQLLFYSVGIGQISSEVPQNLSASRPQDRQFILSSKKLLLSDSGFYLCAWRGLGTYEQYFGPGTRLTVT.